The source of this T cell receptor (beta chain) is a study of OX40 agonist ivuxolimab in advanced cancers. TCRdb's table, derived via immunoSEQ multiplex PCR, lists solely in-frame clones and lacks some. The profile shows tens of thousands of clones, approximately 80% of them singletons. CDR1 and CDR2 from the germline V gene are SGHVS and FQNEAQ. The V end lost 4 bases, the J end lost 2 bases, and 12 bases lay between the germline ends. The CDR3 spans 14 residues. The genes are TRBV7-8 and TRBJ2-7; tentative D call: TRBD1 (6 bases). The receptor was isolated from an adult with an advanced solid tumor such as melanoma, head and neck, liver or kidney cancer. This specimen consisted of CD4+ or CD8+ T cells sorted from blood, obtained in a trial of the OX40 agonist ivuxolimab. CDR3 nucleotide sequence: TGTGCCAGCAGCTCCACCGGACAGACCTACGAGCAGTACTTC. It codes for CASSSTGQTYEQYF.